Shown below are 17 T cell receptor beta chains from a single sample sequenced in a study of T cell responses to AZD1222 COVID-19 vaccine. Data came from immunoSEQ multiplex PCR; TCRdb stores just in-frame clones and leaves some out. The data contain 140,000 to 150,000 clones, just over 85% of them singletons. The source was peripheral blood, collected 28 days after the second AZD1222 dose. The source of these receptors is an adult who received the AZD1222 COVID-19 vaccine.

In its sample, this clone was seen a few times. The CDR3 sequence: CASSPTDSRHEQFF. The CDR3 DNA sequence: TGTGCCAGCAGTCCGACCGACTCGCGCCATGAGCAGTTCTTC. V gene TRBV27 combines with J gene TRBJ2-1; no clear D. V was clipped by 5 bases and J by 8 bases, with 16 bases between them. The CDR3 loop spans 14 amino acids. The germline V gene has CDR1 MNHEY and CDR2 SMNVEV (reference sequence).

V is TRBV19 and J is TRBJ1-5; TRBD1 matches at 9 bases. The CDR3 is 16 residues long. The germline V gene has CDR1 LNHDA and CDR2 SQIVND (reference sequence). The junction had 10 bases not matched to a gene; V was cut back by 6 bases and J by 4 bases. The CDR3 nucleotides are TGTGCCAGTAGCATGACGGACAGGGGTAGAAATCAGCCCCAGCATTTT. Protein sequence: CASSMTDRGRNQPQHF.

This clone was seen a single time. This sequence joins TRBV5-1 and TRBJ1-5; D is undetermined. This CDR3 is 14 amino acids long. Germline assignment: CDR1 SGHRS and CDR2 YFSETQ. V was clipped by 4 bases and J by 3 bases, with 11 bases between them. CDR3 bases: TGCGCCAGCAGCCTGGACGGATACAATCAGCCCCAGCATTTT. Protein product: CASSLDGYNQPQHF. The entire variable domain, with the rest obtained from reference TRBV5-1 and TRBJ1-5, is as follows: KAGVTQTPRYLIKTRGQQVTLSCSPISGHRSVSWYQQTPGQGLQFLFEYFSETQRNKGNFPGRFSGRQFSNSRSEMNVSTLELGDSALYLCASSLDGYNQPQHFGDGTRLSIL.

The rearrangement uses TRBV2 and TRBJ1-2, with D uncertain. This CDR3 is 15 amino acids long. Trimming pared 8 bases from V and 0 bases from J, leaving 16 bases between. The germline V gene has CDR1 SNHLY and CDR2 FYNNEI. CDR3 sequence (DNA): TGTGCCAGCCGACTTGAGGGCAGCCCTAACTATGGCTACACCTTC. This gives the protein CASRLEGSPNYGYTF.

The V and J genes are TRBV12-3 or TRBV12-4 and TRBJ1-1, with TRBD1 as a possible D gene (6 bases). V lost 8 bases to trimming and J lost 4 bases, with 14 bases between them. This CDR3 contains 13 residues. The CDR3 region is CASRQVLATEAFF. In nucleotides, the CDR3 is TGTGCCAGCCGACAGGTTTTAGCCACTGAAGCTTTCTTT.

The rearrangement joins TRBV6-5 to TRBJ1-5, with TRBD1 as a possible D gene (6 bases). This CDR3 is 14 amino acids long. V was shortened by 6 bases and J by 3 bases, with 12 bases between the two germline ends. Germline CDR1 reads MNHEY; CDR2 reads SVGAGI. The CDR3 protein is CASRKGGPNQPQHF. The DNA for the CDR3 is TGTGCCAGCAGGAAGGGGGGTCCCAATCAGCCCCAGCATTTT.

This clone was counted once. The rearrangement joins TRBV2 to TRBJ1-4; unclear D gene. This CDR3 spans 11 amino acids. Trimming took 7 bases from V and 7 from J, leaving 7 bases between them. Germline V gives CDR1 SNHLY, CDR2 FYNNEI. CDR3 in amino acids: CASTKGEKLFF. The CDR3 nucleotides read TGTGCCAGCACCAAAGGTGAAAAACTGTTTTTT.

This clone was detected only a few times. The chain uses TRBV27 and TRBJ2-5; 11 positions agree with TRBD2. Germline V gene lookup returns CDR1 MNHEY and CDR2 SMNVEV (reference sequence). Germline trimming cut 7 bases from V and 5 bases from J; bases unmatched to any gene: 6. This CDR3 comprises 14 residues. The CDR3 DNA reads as TGTGCCAGCACCCCGACTAGCGGGGAGGAGACCCAGTACTTC. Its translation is CASTPTSGEETQYF.

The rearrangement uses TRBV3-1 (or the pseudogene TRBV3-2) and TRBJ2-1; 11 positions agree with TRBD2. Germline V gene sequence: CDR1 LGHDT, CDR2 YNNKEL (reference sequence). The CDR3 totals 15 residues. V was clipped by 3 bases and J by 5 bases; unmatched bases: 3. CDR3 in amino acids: CASSHSGRAHNEQFF. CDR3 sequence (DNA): TGTGCCAGCAGCCATAGCGGGAGGGCCCACAATGAGCAGTTCTTC.

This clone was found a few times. CDR3 protein: CASSMGSGGLSYEQYF. The CDR3 bases are TGTGCCAGTAGTATGGGGAGCGGGGGGCTTTCCTACGAGCAGTACTTC. The chain joins TRBV19 to TRBJ2-7; 9 nucleotides match TRBD2. There are 16 residues in the CDR3. The germline CDR1 and CDR2 sequences are LNHDA and SQIVND (reference sequence). V shed 3 bases and J 1 base; nucleotides not matched to a gene: 7.

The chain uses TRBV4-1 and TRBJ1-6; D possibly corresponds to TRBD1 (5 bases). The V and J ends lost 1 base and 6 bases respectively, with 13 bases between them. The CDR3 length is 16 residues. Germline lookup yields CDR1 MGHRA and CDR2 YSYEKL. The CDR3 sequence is CASSQGPDSFNSPLHF. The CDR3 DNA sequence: TGCGCCAGCAGCCAAGGGCCTGACAGCTTTAATTCACCCCTCCACTTT.

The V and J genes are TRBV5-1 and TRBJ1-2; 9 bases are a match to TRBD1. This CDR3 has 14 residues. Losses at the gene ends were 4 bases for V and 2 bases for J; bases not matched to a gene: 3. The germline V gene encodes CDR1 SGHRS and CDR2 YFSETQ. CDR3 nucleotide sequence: TGCGCCAGCAGCCTAGGGACAGGGAACTATGGCTACACCTTC. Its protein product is CASSLGTGNYGYTF.

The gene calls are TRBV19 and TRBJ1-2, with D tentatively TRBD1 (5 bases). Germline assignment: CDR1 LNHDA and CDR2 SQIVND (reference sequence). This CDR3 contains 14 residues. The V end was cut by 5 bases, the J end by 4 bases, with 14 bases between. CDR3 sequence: CASSFDRRAYGYTF. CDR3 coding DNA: TGTGCCAGTAGTTTTGACAGAAGGGCCTATGGCTACACCTTC.

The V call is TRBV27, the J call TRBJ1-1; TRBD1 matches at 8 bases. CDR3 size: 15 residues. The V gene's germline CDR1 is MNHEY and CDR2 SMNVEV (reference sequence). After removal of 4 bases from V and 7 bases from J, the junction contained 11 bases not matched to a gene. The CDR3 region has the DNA TGTGCCAGCAGTTCTCCACAGGGGGGCCGGGGTGAAGCTTTCTTT. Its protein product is CASSSPQGGRGEAFF.

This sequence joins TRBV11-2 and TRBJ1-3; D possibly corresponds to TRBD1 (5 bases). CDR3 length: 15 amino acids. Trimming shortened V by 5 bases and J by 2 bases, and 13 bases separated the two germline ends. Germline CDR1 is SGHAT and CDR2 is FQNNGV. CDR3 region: CASSIGTNAGNTIYF. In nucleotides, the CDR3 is TGTGCCAGCAGCATCGGGACCAACGCTGGAAACACCATATATTTT.

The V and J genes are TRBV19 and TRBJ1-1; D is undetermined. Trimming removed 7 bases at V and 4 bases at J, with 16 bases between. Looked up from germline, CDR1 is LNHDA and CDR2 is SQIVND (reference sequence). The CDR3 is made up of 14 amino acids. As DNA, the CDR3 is TGTGCCAGTACCCTGTCGGGCCCTATCACTGAAGCTTTCTTT. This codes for CASTLSGPITEAFF. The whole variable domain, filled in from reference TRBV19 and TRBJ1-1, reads DGGITQSPKYLFRKEGQNVTLSCEQNLNHDAMYWYRQDPGQGLRLIYYSQIVNDFQKGDIAEGYSVSREKKESFPLTVTSAQKNPTAFYLCASTLSGPITEAFFGQGTRLTVV.

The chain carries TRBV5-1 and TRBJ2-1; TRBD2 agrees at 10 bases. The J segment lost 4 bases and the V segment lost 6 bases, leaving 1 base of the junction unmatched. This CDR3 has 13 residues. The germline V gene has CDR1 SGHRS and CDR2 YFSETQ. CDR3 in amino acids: CASTSGGYNEQFF. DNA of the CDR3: TGCGCCAGCACTAGCGGGGGATACAATGAGCAGTTCTTC.